One and the same sample provided the 22 T cell receptor beta chains below, sequenced in a study of T cells in Graves' hyperthyroidism and ophthalmopathy. TCR beta CDR3 region amplification was performed from RNA transcripts. In the first-round RT-PCR of the TCR CDR3, the HTBI primer set was used. TCRdb re-called the multiplex PCR reads with MiXCR, one entry per CDR3 protein. Here the sample spans around 800,000 distinct CDR3 sequences, over 35% being singletons. What was sequenced was blood. Receptors originate from a man between 18 and 29 years old with Graves' hyperthyroidism.

This clonotype was counted a few times. The chain has TRBV4-1 and TRBJ1-4; D remains ambiguous. Germline CDR1 is MGHRA and CDR2 is YSYEKL. There are 15 residues in the CDR3. V lost 0 bases and J lost 6, with 11 bases in between. In DNA, the CDR3 is TGCGCCAGCAGCCAAGAGGGCCGTCTAGATGAAAAACTGTTTTTT. Protein product: CASSQEGRLDEKLFF.

The CDR3 protein is CASSLGAGSGELFF. The CDR3, as DNA: TGTGCCAGCAGTCTAGGGGCAGGGTCCGGGGAGCTGTTTTTT. This chain connects TRBV7-2 to TRBJ2-2; maybe TRBD1 (5 bases). V was clipped by 6 bases and J by 6 bases, with 14 bases between them. CDR1 is SGHTA and CDR2 is FQGNSA in the germline V gene. The CDR3 extends over 14 amino acids.

This clonotype was observed many times. The chain employs TRBV6-4 and TRBJ2-7; TRBD1 matches at 12 bases. The germline CDR1 and CDR2 sequences are MRHNA and SNTAGT. J gave up 6 bases and V 3 bases, and 6 bases lay outside the gene matches. The CDR3 consists of 15 residues. CDR3 sequence: CASSERGTGGAEQYF. Written as DNA, the CDR3 is TGTGCCAGCAGTGAACGGGGGACAGGGGGCGCCGAGCAGTACTTC.

This clonotype was recorded many times. V gene TRBV10-3 combines with J gene TRBJ2-7; TRBD2 aligns across 8 bases. The CDR3 spans 15 residues. V shed 0 bases and J 0 bases; nucleotides not matched to a gene: 1. Germline V gives CDR1 ENHRY, CDR2 SYGVKD. Here the CDR3 reads CAISESTSDSYEQYF. The CDR3 DNA reads TGTGCCATCAGTGAGTCGACTAGCGACTCCTACGAGCAGTACTTC.

The table lists this clonotype with many counts. The chain uses TRBV19 and TRBJ1-1; D gene uncertain. The germline V gene encodes CDR1 LNHDA and CDR2 SQIVND (reference sequence). This CDR3 is 11 amino acids long. V was clipped by 5 bases and J by 11 bases, with 12 bases between them. The CDR3 sequence is CASSYAFSAFF. CDR3 sequence (DNA): TGTGCCAGTAGTTATGCGTTCTCTGCTTTCTTT.

This clonotype was detected a few times. The V and J genes are TRBV12-3 or TRBV12-4 and TRBJ1-2, with D perhaps matching TRBD1 (5 bases). Trimming took off 7 bases at V and 4 bases at J, with 16 bases between the two ends. The CDR3 totals 14 residues. This chain's CDR3 is CASTHQGHVYGYTF. The CDR3 region has the DNA TGTGCCAGCACTCATCAAGGACACGTCTATGGCTACACCTTC.

The rearrangement joins TRBV6-1 to TRBJ2-5, with unresolved D. V was pared by 3 bases and J by 3 bases, with 8 bases between. From germline, CDR1 is MNHNS and CDR2 SASEGT. The CDR3 consists of 13 residues. This chain's CDR3 is CASSEFKEETQYF. Written as DNA, the CDR3 is TGTGCCAGCAGTGAGTTTAAGGAAGAGACCCAGTACTTC.

About this clonotype: Given a much more abundant clone one base away, this may be a read error. The chain employs TRBV10-1 and TRBJ1-1, with D possibly being TRBD1 (5 bases). Germline V lookup: CDR1 WNHNN, CDR2 SYGVQD (reference sequence). The CDR3 has 13 amino acids. V shed 5 bases and J shed 8 bases, with 15 bases lying between them. DNA for the CDR3: TGCGCCAGCAGTCGGGGCCAGAAGAGGGAAGCTTTCTTT. This gives the protein CASSRGQKREAFF.

This clonotype was recorded once. The V and J genes are TRBV7-2 and TRBJ2-7, with 8 bases fitting TRBD1. The germline V gene has CDR1 SGHTA and CDR2 FQGNSA. The junction had 10 bases not matched to a gene; V was cut back by 6 bases and J by 6 bases. The CDR3 spans 14 residues. CDR3 region: CASSFSTGAVEQYF. CDR3 coding DNA: TGTGCCAGCAGTTTCTCGACAGGGGCGGTCGAGCAGTACTTC.

This clonotype was observed at least ten times. J is TRBJ1-4 and V is TRBV29-1, with 7 bases matching TRBD1. This CDR3 has 15 residues. Germline CDR1 is SQVTM and CDR2 is ANQGSEA. With 7 bases clipped from V and 0 bases from J, the junction kept 8 bases outside the gene matches. This CDR3 is CSALTGQATNEKLFF. Here the CDR3 DNA reads TGCAGCGCCTTGACAGGGCAAGCAACTAATGAAAAACTGTTTTTT.

The rearrangement uses TRBV5-1 and TRBJ2-7, with a possible D match to TRBD2 (5 bases). CDR3 length equals 17 residues. Per the germline V gene, CDR1 is SGHRS and CDR2 is YFSETQ. Trimming shortened V by 0 bases and J by 2 bases, and 18 bases separated the two germline ends. CDR3 sequence: CASSLGASRILAYEQYF. The CDR3 nucleotides read TGCGCCAGCAGCTTGGGAGCTAGCAGGATCCTTGCCTACGAGCAGTACTTC.

A note on this clonotype: The conserved phenylalanine or tryptophan normally closing the CDR3 is absent here, so this likely arose from a read error. Because the CDR3's place on the DNA is in doubt, the DNA is left out and the CDR3 is given as listed by TCRdb. The genes are TRBV29-1 and TRBJ1-4. Germline-derived CDR1 and CDR2 are SQVTM and ANQGSEA. The CDR3 is made up of 11 amino acids, end residues included. CDR3 in amino acids: CSVEDDDRTDY.

V usage is TRBV27 and J usage is TRBJ2-7; TRBD2 might be the D (6 bases). The CDR3 is 13 residues long. The germline V and J ends were trimmed by 7 bases and 4 bases, with 14 bases remaining between them. CDR1 and CDR2 (germline): MNHEY, SMNVEV (reference sequence). The CDR3 here is CASTNLGGYEQYF. DNA of the CDR3: TGTGCCAGCACTAACTTAGGAGGGTACGAGCAGTACTTC.

The CDR3 nucleotides are TGCGCCAGCAGCCCCGACTGGACCTCTGGAAACACCATATATTTT. It codes for CASSPDWTSGNTIYF. This chain joins TRBV5-1 and TRBJ1-3; D gene uncertain. Trimming pared 4 bases from V and 0 bases from J, leaving 11 bases between. The CDR3 length is 15 residues. The V gene's germline CDR1 is SGHRS and CDR2 YFSETQ.

This clonotype has more than one count but fewer than ten. J is TRBJ2-5 and V is TRBV11-2; D unresolved. The CDR3 extends over 15 amino acids. Trimming left V 1 base short and J 4 bases short, with 13 bases between. Per germline, CDR1 SGHAT and CDR2 FQNNGV. CDR3 sequence (DNA): TGTGCCAGCAGCTTAGGCCCCCAAAGGCGAGAGACCCAGTACTTC. Protein product: CASSLGPQRRETQYF.

On this clonotype itself: Compared with germline, one end of the junction differs, possibly owing to a read error. The chain combines TRBV5-4 with TRBJ2-7; 7 bases are a match to TRBD2. CDR1 SGHNT and CDR2 YYREEE come from the germline V gene (reference sequence). The CDR3 has 14 amino acids. CDR3: CASSQESSGYEQYF. As DNA, the CDR3 is TGCGCCAGCAGCCAAGAATCTAGCGGCTACGAGCAGTACTTC.

This clonotype has a handful of counts. V usage is TRBV11-3 and J usage is TRBJ2-6, with D maybe TRBD2 (6 bases). Germline-derived CDR1 and CDR2 are SGHNT and YENEEA. Trimming left V 5 bases short and J 0 bases short, with 17 bases between. The CDR3 contains 18 residues. The DNA for the CDR3 is TGTGCCAGCAGCAAAAGGGACTTCCCCCCCTCTGGGGCCAACGTCCTGACTTTC. Residues: CASSKRDFPPSGANVLTF.

In its sample, this clonotype was seen many times. The chain couples TRBV7-8 to TRBJ2-5; no clear D gene. Germline V gene sequence: CDR1 SGHVS, CDR2 FQNEAQ. Trimming cost V 0 bases and J 1 base, with 9 bases left between them. The CDR3 has 15 amino acids. In nucleotides, the CDR3 is TGTGCCAGCAGCTTAGCTGTGCGCTCCCAAGAGACCCAGTACTTC. It codes for CASSLAVRSQETQYF.

The chain links TRBV29-1 to TRBJ2-7; 9 nucleotides line up with TRBD1. Unmatched junction bases numbered 5, after V lost 8 bases and J lost 6 bases. This CDR3 contains 11 residues. Germline assignment: CDR1 SQVTM and CDR2 ANQGSEA. As DNA, the CDR3 is TGCAGCTTACAGGGGGCTCGCGAGCAGTACTTC. Amino acids: CSLQGAREQYF.

The chain recombines TRBV7-8 with TRBJ1-6; TRBD1 might be the D (5 bases). This CDR3 is built from 14 residues. Germline CDR1 SGHVS, CDR2 FQNEAQ. V was shortened by 6 bases and J by 7 bases, with 13 bases between the two germline ends. CDR3 bases: TGTGCCAGCAGTGGGGAGGGGTGGAATTCACCCCTCCACTTT. Translating it yields CASSGEGWNSPLHF.

The CDR3 coding sequence is TGTGCCAGTAGGCTAGCGGCCACCGGGGAGCTGTTTTTT. Its protein is CASRLAATGELFF. V usage is TRBV19 and J usage is TRBJ2-2; 7 nucleotides line up with TRBD2. Germline-derived CDR1 and CDR2 are LNHDA and SQIVND (reference sequence). With 6 bases clipped from V and 4 bases from J, the junction kept 2 bases outside the gene matches. The CDR3 consists of 13 residues.

The rearrangement links TRBV6-4 to TRBJ1-6; no firm D call. The V end was cut by 5 bases, the J end by 13 bases, with 21 bases between. CDR3 size: 15 residues. CDR1 MRHNA and CDR2 SNTAGT come from the germline V gene. The CDR3 bases are TGTGCCAGCAGTCCCACCGGACGGGAGAATCAGCCCCTCCACTTT. Its translation is CASSPTGRENQPLHF.